Sequencing of this TCR beta chain was carried out in a study of blood T cell repertoires in COVID-19. Source study methods: Amplification with reference gene primers provided the estimates of nucleated cell counts. TCRdb keeps only in-frame clones here, not all; method: immunoSEQ multiplex PCR. V and J calls and clone size are copied from that table; D and trimming were computed from the DNA. Of 160,000 or so clones listed, 88% were seen once; the top ten hold about 6.6%. The CDR3 sequence is 15 residues long. V lost 7 bases, J lost 6 bases, and 16 bases lay in between. The TCR sequence derives from a woman in her forties or fifties who had recovered from COVID-19. The sequencing input was PBMCs or T cells enriched from blood (not recorded which). The chain uses TRBV23-1 and TRBJ1-6; maybe TRBD1 (6 bases). Being an ORF, TRBV23-1 has a function that is uncertain. The CDR3 sequence: CASNTQGYSNSPLHF. CDR3 DNA: TGCGCCAGCAACACACAGGGATATAGTAATTCACCCCTCCACTTT.